This T cell receptor beta chain was retrieved from a study of shared clonotypes between healthy human individuals. CDR1 SGHAT and CDR2 FQNNGV come from the germline V gene. The CDR3 totals 15 residues. V was shortened by 5 bases and J by 1 base, with 14 bases between the two germline ends. For unsorted samples, genomic DNA was extracted from roughly 100 million PBMCs. Study-wide points: The diversity represented, both genetic and in exposure history, was limited by few donors. It was only blood that was sampled, and tissue repertoires likely differ.

Of note for this clone: Its specificity is not known.

Generated by immunoSEQ multiplex PCR, the TCRdb table keeps only in-frame clones and is missing some. Of about 460,000 clones in the sample, more than 70% were seen once. The receptor comes from a middle-aged woman in good health. Some clones in this sample may be carry-over from other donors' samples. The sequencing sample was made of PBMCs. This rearrangement joins TRBV11-2 to TRBJ1-1, with TRBD1 as a possible D gene (6 bases). CDR3 loop: CASSIRQASNTEAFF. CDR3 sequence (DNA): TGTGCCAGCAGCATCCGACAGGCCTCGAACACTGAAGCTTTCTTT.